The sequence of this T cell receptor beta chain was determined in a study of cytomegalovirus exposure and HLA in healthy donors (dated by TCRdb to 2015 to 2018). In the study overall: An earlier analysis of some 500 of the donors reported about 250 Gb of sequence data and 100 million to 130 million unique TCR beta sequences from roughly 180 million T cells. About 300 gigabases of sequencing data and tens of millions of unique TCR sequences were included in an early release covering several hundred HLA-typed donors. The genetic ancestry cluster associated with self-reported Caucasian donors included 81% of the approximately 400 genotyped donors. The study aimed to test whether cataloging public T cell receptors could reveal signatures of past pathogen exposure. Using immunosequencing, the study profiled T cell repertoires from some 670 subjects and related those repertoires to cytomegalovirus serostatus. Besides the first cohort of roughly 640 subjects, a separate validation cohort made up of roughly 130 different subjects was used. High-throughput TCR immunosequencing, statistical association of individual TCRs with disease status, and machine learning were combined to predict cytomegalovirus infection status. In a later analysis, previously published TCR beta repertoires from several hundred donors were re-analyzed and high-resolution HLA genotyping was added so that TCR occurrence patterns could be studied. Rather than drawing on any new phenotypic data, the later analysis identified candidate immune exposures from TCR beta sequences and the way those sequences occurred across donors. An earlier analysis of 587 of the donors applied high-throughput TCR beta sequencing to assess whether each TCR beta V gene segment acted as functional or pseudogenic. Donor age, sex, ethnicity and CMV serostatus were compiled alongside the repertoire data. In a later genetic analysis, genome-wide SNP genotypes for about 55% of the roughly 700 donors were used, and that subset was treated as a discovery cohort. All discovery cohort repertoires had been generated on a single sequencing platform. Class I and class II HLA loci were covered by the typing at four-digit resolution. Typing coverage differed by locus: A, B, C, DRB1 and DQB1 were typed in about 629-630 donors, DQA1 in about 560, DPA1 in around 580, and DPB1 in roughly 450. A few DR-DQ haplotypes were handled as single units for association and clustering because linkage in the cohort was strong. Among about 360 genotyped donors of the cohort, an average of approximately 230,000 unique TCR beta nucleotide sequences were sequenced per donor, 15% to 20% of them non-productive. Summary of the overall study and its limitations: The classifier was reported to diagnose cytomegalovirus status with high specificity and sensitivity in both the original cohort and the validation cohort. Over 15 rarely observed V segments, including chromosome 9 orphons, were excluded from the earlier analysis of approximately 600 of the donors because counts were too low. According to a later analysis, parvovirus B19, influenza, CMV and Epstein-Barr virus appeared linked to several top co-occurrence clusters. Assigning TCR associations to individual alleles was difficult when HLA alleles, especially DR and DQ, strongly co-occurred. Because some donors lacked HLA typing at each locus, the association tests relied only on the typed subset. For the cohort, immune exposure information was limited to CMV serostatus. In vitro tests confirmed that a few of the cytomegalovirus-associated TCR beta chains recognize cytomegalovirus antigens. In a later analysis, HLA-associated TCR beta chains were found to be more clonally expanded and to have lower generation probabilities than equally common non-associated chains. The presence/absence analyses assumed that sequencing depth was roughly uniform across donors, and that assumption may not be true. A later genetic analysis reported fewer N-insertions in productive TCRs among donors in an Asian-associated ancestry cluster than the approximately 700-donor mean. The study listed 150 to 200 TCR beta chains as associated with cytomegalovirus. A later genetic analysis associated a missense DCLRE1C variant with V-gene and J-gene trimming of TCR beta chains, and an independent cohort replicated the association. The authors suggested that the approach could potentially be extended to other disease states and immunological phenotypes. Linkage disequilibrium might explain the correlated functional status among segregating V segments, but an unknown experimental factor could not be excluded. A later analysis associated 16,951 TCR beta sequences with specific HLA alleles at a false discovery rate of 0.05. In this cohort, only TCR beta chains were sequenced, and detectable features were limited by the absence of alpha or paired-chain data. A later analysis found that most CMV-associated TCR beta chains appeared HLA-restricted, with HLA associations seemingly driven largely by CMV exposure. A group of highly shared sequence variants was considered likely to be a technical artifact of the sequencing pipeline. In an earlier analysis of more than 450 of the donors, most TCR beta V segments were observed in productive rearrangements about 87% or about 30% of the time, broadly matching IMGT annotations. While some public TCRs were present in many individuals, most TCR sequences turned up only very rarely across donors. A further reported finding was that TCR beta sequences accurately predicted the HLA-A and HLA-B alleles for most subjects in the first cohort. In a later analysis, TCR association rates were found to vary across HLA loci, with the most associated TCRs seen for DRB1 alleles and the fewest for HLA-C alleles.

The cohort consisted of more than 650 healthy bone marrow donors. All cohort members were sampled while nominally healthy, although unrecorded immune exposures were likely present. The donor tested CMV seropositive and was one of the 289 seropositive cohort members. A peripheral blood sample was collected from each donor, and TCR beta sequencing was performed on peripheral blood mononuclear cells. The Qiagen DNeasy Blood Extraction Kit was used to extract genomic DNA from the blood cell samples. The protocol used for the library was the immunoSEQ multiplex PCR assay. For the multiplex PCR, a mixture combining 60 forward primers for TCR Vbeta segments and 13 reverse primers for TCR Jbeta segments was used. The CDR3 region of rearranged TCR beta genes was amplified from genomic DNA by a multiplex PCR assay. On the Illumina HiSeq System, the amplified TCR beta libraries were sequenced as 87-base-pair reads. In the authors' own workflow: A later analysis counted tens of millions of unique TCR beta chains across the 670 or so repertoires, and roughly 10 million of these chains were shared by at least two donors. Raw reads were error-corrected and collapsed into unique sequences with a nearest-neighbor algorithm that merged closely related sequences to remove PCR and sequencing errors. To assign V, D and J gene segments, CDR3 sequences were aligned to IMGT reference sequences. For a sequence to be retained, at least a six-nucleotide match to both a V gene segment and a J gene segment was required. A rearrangement was called productive if the CDR3 had no stop codons and remained in frame with V and J, and every other rearrangement was called non-productive. CDR3 was defined by IMGT convention, running from the second conserved V-encoded cysteine to the conserved J-encoded phenylalanine. The earlier analysis of about 610 of the donors excluded any sequence lacking an unambiguous match to a single V gene segment. An earlier analysis of a few hundred of the donors classified V segments as functional when productive rearrangements were above 56.7% and as segregating when the standard deviation between donors was above 5%. A statistical classification framework was built to diagnose cytomegalovirus status from the catalog of TCR beta chain sequences. V and J gene assignment, in a later analysis, came from comparing TCR nucleotide sequences with IMGT/GENE-DB human TR gene sequences. The TCRdist pipeline was used in a later analysis to assign CDR3 sequences and most-parsimonious VDJ recombination scenarios. In a later analysis, every TCR beta chain was defined by the combination of its CDR3 amino acid sequence and its V-gene family, and reads without a unique V-gene family were dropped. A later analysis removed several hundred highly shared, low-generation-probability nucleotide sequences to deal with suspected cross-contamination and a sequencing artifact. A later analysis calculated a clonal expansion index for each public chain from normalized within-repertoire ranks of inferred template counts. In a later analysis, generation probabilities were computed with a VDJ recombination model fitted to out-of-frame rearrangements, and the resulting probabilities were checked against IGoR. In a later analysis, hypergeometric tests were used to score TCR-TCR, TCR-HLA and TCR-CMV co-occurrence, with a repertoire-size bias correction applied to TCR pairs. In a later analysis, false discovery rates were estimated by permuting HLA or CMV assignments 20 times. A later analysis grouped co-occurring TCRs with DBSCAN, adding TCRdist sequence similarity when clustering within HLA-allele-positive subsets. For co-occurrence clustering, repertoires with fewer than 30,000 or more than 120,000 public chains were excluded, along with five or six repertoires with anomalous nucleotide sharing. Drawn from immuneACCESS, this table holds only the in-frame rearrangements with V and J called that TCRdb kept. Clones are partly lost; checked studies trace under half to an unresolved V gene and leave the rest unexplained. V and J calls and clone size are given by that table; D and trimming were obtained from the DNA. For this sample there are roughly 63,000 clones; less than 75% appear just once. The top ten clonotypes cover around a quarter of the sample.

In regard to this clone: Its specific antigen is unknown. Base quality data are lacking; no much larger clone is found one base away.

This sequence was found in a man aged 45 to 65 in good health and CMV-seropositive. Sequencing was performed on PBMCs.

Here is the DNA: TGTGCCAGCATCCCCCGAGGGGGGAACACTGAAGCTTTCTTT. It codes for CASIPRGGNTEAFF. This sequence uses TRBV7-8 and TRBJ1-1; TRBD1 could be the D gene, as 6 bases match. The trim is 7 bases for V and 1 base for J, with a gap of 13 bases between the germline ends. The germline V gene sets CDR1 to SGHVS and CDR2 to FQNEAQ. Measured from the cysteine to the phenylalanine, the CDR3 is 14 residues long. Only the CDR3 portion is preserved as DNA: 42 bases, with reading frame beginning at the first base.